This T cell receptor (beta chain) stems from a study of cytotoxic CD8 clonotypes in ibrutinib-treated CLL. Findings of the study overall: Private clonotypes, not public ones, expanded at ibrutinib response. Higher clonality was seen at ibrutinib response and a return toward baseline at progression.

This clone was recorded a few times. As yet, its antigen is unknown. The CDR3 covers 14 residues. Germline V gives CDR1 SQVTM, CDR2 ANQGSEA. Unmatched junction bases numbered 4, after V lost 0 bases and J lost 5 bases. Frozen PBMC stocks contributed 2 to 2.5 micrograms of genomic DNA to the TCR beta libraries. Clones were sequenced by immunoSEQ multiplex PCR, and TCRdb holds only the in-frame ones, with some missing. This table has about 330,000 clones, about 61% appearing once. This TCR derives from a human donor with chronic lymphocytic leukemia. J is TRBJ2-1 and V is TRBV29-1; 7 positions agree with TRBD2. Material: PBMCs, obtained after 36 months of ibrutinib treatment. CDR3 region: CSVEDGEGHNEQFF. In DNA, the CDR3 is TGCAGCGTTGAAGATGGGGAGGGGCACAATGAGCAGTTCTTC.